This T cell receptor beta chain derives from a study of blood T cells in healthy people across ages (dated by TCRdb to between 2015 and 2017). For context, the study as a whole: In model experiments, template switching captured roughly one uniquely barcoded TCR beta cDNA molecule for every two T cells. The study analyzed two additional independent replicas of 1 million unique cDNA reads from the same blood draw for two donors, one aged 18 to 30 and one aged 80 or older. To avoid experimental bias, donors of different ages were distributed randomly across sequencing lanes. To track age-related changes in TCR beta repertoire diversity, the study relied on deep sequencing normalized with unique cDNA molecular identifiers. The donors were split into four age groups: young (average roughly 15 years), middle-aged (roughly 39), aged (62) and long-lived (about 74). Overall results and qualifications from the work: As age increased, observed TCR beta diversity per million T cells dropped in a roughly linear way, and a significant reduction was already evident by age about 40. The long-lived group showed more naive CD4+ T cells, fewer expanded clones and increased TCR diversity than the aged group, suggesting age selection. Estimates of total diversity based on one million sequenced T cells were regarded as lower bounds and as underestimates. Because donor CMV infection status was unknown, age-related changes in expanded clonotypes were potentially confounded. Conclusive comparison of naive and antigen-experienced compartments was prevented by the profiling of bulk unsorted PBMCs. There was a strong correlation between observed TCR beta diversity and the percentage of naive T cells measured by flow cytometry.

Donors were a few dozen systemically healthy Caucasian individuals from Russia aged roughly 6 to 90 years. Each donor gave around 9.9 milliliters of peripheral blood, collected into EDTA-treated Vacutainer tubes. PBMCs were isolated by Ficoll-Paque density-gradient centrifugation, with at least 7 million obtained per sample. Trizol reagent was used to extract total RNA from the PBMCs, yielding at least 6 micrograms per sample. For every donor, an aliquot of PBMCs went through flow cytometry to measure the percentages of naive CD45RAhigh/CD27high T cells. V loses 0 bases of germline sequence and J loses 3 bases, and the interval between the two ends is 9 bases. CDR1 and CDR2 are drawn from the germline V gene: LGHNA, YSLEER. The CDR3 starts with the cysteine, ends with the phenylalanine, and has 14 residues. Only CDR3 DNA remains: 42 bases, in frame from the first base. In regard to this clonotype: The target of this receptor is not known. Base quality data are lacking; no much larger clone is found one base away.

The method was 5' RACE. Reads for this sample came from an Illumina HiSeq 2500. A second PCR of roughly 7 to 11 cycles was run with a J-beta primer mix and a sample-barcoded 5' primer. Each TCR beta cDNA molecule received a unique molecular identifier from a template-switch 5' adaptor carrying 12 random nucleotides. At least 2.5 million CDR3-containing paired-end reads were obtained from each sample. All of the RNA was converted into first-strand cDNA using the Mint cDNA synthesis kit, with a TRBC-specific oligonucleotide serving as the primer. All cDNA was treated with uracil-DNA glycosylase and then went through a first 18-cycle PCR with the universal primers M1SS and BC2_uni_R. The study's own analysis went as follows. Normalization of each sample was performed by random selection of 1 million high-quality reads, each carrying a distinct molecular identifier. Instead of being binned into consensus sequences, reads that shared molecular identifiers were thrown out. MiTCR, with a Q25 quality threshold and the strictest error-elimination algorithm, was used for CDR3 identification, clonotype clustering and error correction. A nonparametric unseen species model with Euler transformation was used to estimate a lower bound on total TCR beta diversity. TCRdb reanalyzed the raw reads on its own, using fastp at Q25 for trimming and MiXCR for clone calling, and kept in-frame beta chains. One record per CDR3 amino acid sequence lists the most common genes and DNA. TCRdb, not the authors, supplied the V and J calls. In this sample the table shows hundreds of thousands of distinct CDR3 sequences, 20% to 25% of which occur a single time. The ten most abundant clones make up under 4% of the sample.

The sequence links TRBV4-3 to TRBJ2-7, with the D gene not clear enough to name. This clonotype was obtained from a man between 70 and 80 years old in good health. The material sequenced was blood. CDR3 reads: CASSQDFGLYEQYF. The nucleotide sequence is given as TGCGCCAGCAGCCAAGATTTTGGCCTCTACGAGCAGTACTTC.